The present entry profiles one TCR beta chain with its context. The antigen is not known. The junction departs from germline at one end; a sequencing error may be responsible. Germline loops: CDR1 DFQATT, CDR2 SNEGSKA (reference sequence). This CDR3 comprises 16 residues. One entry per CDR3 protein results from TCRdb running MiXCR on the reads. The sample consists of some 60,000 distinct CDR3 sequences, 62% of them appearing once. This sample was included in a study of type 1 regulatory T cells. The source is a human donor in good health. The sequenced sample was cultured non-Tr1 T cells, either the whole culture or a sorted T cell fraction (not recorded which). The chain carries TRBV20-1 and TRBJ2-3; a possible D gene is TRBD2 (5 bases). The CDR3: CSAGRGSSLRSDTQYF. CDR3 coding DNA: TGCAGTGCTGGGCGCGGCTCTAGCCTTCGATCAGACACGCAGTATTTT.